These 20 T cell receptor beta chains were all obtained from the same sample, sequenced in a study of shared clonotypes between healthy human individuals. Method: immunoSEQ multiplex PCR; TCRdb's copy keeps in-frame clones and lacks some. The top ten hold 0.13% of the sample, which has some 2,000,000 clones, approximately 95% seen once. Sequencing input: naive CD4+ T cells sorted from blood. Subset reported: CD45RA+ positively selected. Receptors were obtained from a man aged 18 to 29 in good health.

This clone occurred once. This chain links TRBV4-1 with TRBJ1-3; 7 bases align to TRBD1. Germline CDR1 and CDR2: MGHRA and YSYEKL. CDR3 size: 15 residues. J lost 2 bases, V lost 0 bases, and 1 base had no gene match. CDR3: CASSQEGGTGNTIYF. The CDR3 DNA reads TGCGCCAGCAGCCAAGAAGGGGGCACTGGAAACACCATATATTTT.

The chain is built from TRBV25-1 and TRBJ2-5; tentative D call: TRBD1 (6 bases). CDR1 MGHDK and CDR2 SYGVNS come from the germline V gene. The CDR3 totals 14 residues. V lost 4 bases to trimming and J lost 5 bases, with 14 bases between them. CDR3 nucleotides: TGTGCCAGCAGTGGTACAGGGTTCGGCGAGACCCAGTACTTC. This gives the protein CASSGTGFGETQYF.

The chain recombines TRBV28 with TRBJ1-1; D gene unclear. Trimming stripped 7 bases from V and 3 bases from J, with 18 bases between. In germline, CDR1 is MDHEN, CDR2 SYDVKM. This CDR3 has 15 residues. CDR3 in DNA: TGTGCCAGCACCGGAACCCGCCAAGGTCACACTGAAGCTTTCTTT. Translating gives CASTGTRQGHTEAFF.

The V call is TRBV18, the J call TRBJ1-4; tentatively, D is TRBD1 (5 bases). V was pared by 5 bases and J by 8 bases, with 12 bases between. In germline, CDR1 is KGHSH, CDR2 LQKENI. The CDR3 totals 13 residues. The CDR3 spells CASSRGPGEKLFF. For the CDR3, the DNA is TGTGCCAGCTCAAGGGGACCTGGGGAAAAACTGTTTTTT. Together with reference TRBV18 and TRBJ1-4, the CDR3 gives the full variable domain: NAGVMQNPRHLVRRRGQEARLRCSPMKGHSHVYWYRQLPEEGLKFMVYLQKENIIDESGMPKERFSAEFPKEGPSILRIQQVVRGDSAAYFCASSRGPGEKLFFGSGTQLSVL.

The chain has TRBV6-6 and TRBJ1-1; no firm D call. The germline V and J ends were trimmed by 2 bases and 7 bases, with 11 bases remaining between them. This CDR3 comprises 13 residues. Germline-derived CDR1 and CDR2 are MNHNY and SVGAGI (reference sequence). In nucleotides, the CDR3 is TGTGCCAGCAGTTACATCGTCGCAGGTGAAGCTTTCTTT. This codes for CASSYIVAGEAFF.

The J gene is TRBJ2-2, the V gene TRBV4-3; a possible D gene is TRBD1 (5 bases). The germline gives CDR1 LGHNA, CDR2 YSLEER. The V and J ends lost 2 bases and 8 bases respectively, with 15 bases between them. CDR3 length equals 15 residues. The CDR3 nucleotides are TGCGCCAGCAGCCAAATAGTCGCTAGGACAGGGGAGCTGTTTTTT. It translates to CASSQIVARTGELFF.

The CDR3 region is CASSSLPQGGNYGYTF. CDR3 nucleotides: TGTGCCAGCAGCTCCCTTCCGCAGGGGGGCAACTATGGCTACACCTTC. The J gene is TRBJ1-2, the V gene TRBV7-6, with 7 bases matching TRBD1. This CDR3 spans 16 amino acids. V lost 4 bases to trimming and J lost 2 bases; unmatched junction nucleotides: 10. In germline, CDR1 is SGHVS, CDR2 FNYEAQ.

The chain links TRBV6-6 to TRBJ2-1; 8 bases agree with TRBD2. Germline lookup yields CDR1 MNHNY and CDR2 SVGAGI (reference sequence). This CDR3 spans 14 amino acids. V was pared by 7 bases and J by 3 bases, with 5 bases of the junction left unmatched. The chain's CDR3 is CASTAGGYYNEQFF. In DNA, the CDR3 is TGTGCCAGCACGGCGGGGGGCTACTACAATGAGCAGTTCTTC.

Only one count was recorded for this clone. The junction departs from the called germline gene at one end, perhaps through a read error. The CDR3 sequence: CASKGTDTGELFF. CDR3 bases: TGTGCTAGCAAGGGGACGGACACCGGGGAGCTGTTTTTT. This chain joins TRBV7-7 and TRBJ2-2; D possibly matches TRBD1 or TRBD2 (5 bases each). This CDR3 is built from 13 residues. Germline CDR1 and CDR2: SSHAT and FNYEAQ (reference sequence).

The chain couples TRBV28 to TRBJ1-1; D unresolved. The V end lost 3 bases, the J end lost 1 base, and 12 bases lay between the germline ends. The CDR3 is 15 amino acids. From germline, CDR1 is MDHEN and CDR2 SYDVKM. CDR3 in amino acids: CASSFEVFWNTEAFF. The CDR3 nucleotides are TGTGCCAGCAGTTTTGAGGTTTTTTGGAACACTGAAGCTTTCTTT.

The chain links TRBV10-3 to TRBJ2-7; 7 nucleotides align to TRBD2. J was trimmed by 0 bases and V by 8 bases; bases with no gene match: 10. Germline V gives CDR1 ENHRY, CDR2 SYGVKD. CDR3 length: 15 residues. Here the CDR3 reads CAIRDSGPSSYEQYF. As DNA, the CDR3 is TGTGCCATCCGAGATAGCGGGCCTAGCTCCTACGAGCAGTACTTC.

The chain has TRBV7-2 and TRBJ1-2; D unresolved. Germline V CDR1 and CDR2: SGHTA, FQGNSA. Trimming removed 5 bases from V and 6 bases from J, with 13 bases in between. This CDR3 has 13 amino acids. CDR3 region: CASSPQAGNGYTF. CDR3 in DNA: TGTGCCAGCAGCCCCCAGGCGGGGAATGGCTACACCTTC.

This chain connects TRBV7-2 to TRBJ1-2; tentatively, D is TRBD1 (5 bases). V lost 3 bases, J lost 6 bases, and 20 bases lay in between. CDR1 and CDR2 (germline): SGHTA, FQGNSA. This CDR3 region has 16 residues. The CDR3 DNA follows: TGTGCCAGCAGCTTTTACAGACCCCGGGACGGTGATGGCTACACCTTC. This gives the protein CASSFYRPRDGDGYTF.

V gene TRBV30 combines with J gene TRBJ1-1; no clear D. Deletions cut 0 bases from V and 0 bases from J, with 11 bases between. CDR3 length: 15 residues. Per the germline V gene, CDR1 is GTSNPN and CDR2 is SVGIG (reference sequence). CDR3 protein: CAWSVFGRLNTEAFF. CDR3 bases: TGTGCCTGGAGTGTCTTTGGCAGATTGAACACTGAAGCTTTCTTT.

This chain joins TRBV11-3 and TRBJ1-1; D gene unclear. The germline CDR1 and CDR2 sequences are SGHNT and YENEEA. The CDR3 sequence is 15 residues long. The V end was cut by 0 bases, the J end by 1 base, with 9 bases between. The chain's CDR3 is CASSLDGGSNTEAFF. In DNA form, the CDR3 reads TGTGCCAGCAGCTTAGATGGTGGATCGAACACTGAAGCTTTCTTT.

The gene calls are TRBV5-6 and TRBJ1-2; 8 nucleotides align to TRBD1. The V gene's germline CDR1 is SGHDT and CDR2 YYEEEE. This CDR3 contains 14 residues. V trimming: 4 bases; J trimming: 4 bases; junction bases outside the gene matches: 6. The CDR3 loop is CASSPGTGVYGYTF. As DNA, the CDR3 is TGTGCCAGCAGCCCCGGGACAGGAGTCTATGGCTACACCTTC.

The chain couples TRBV20-1 to TRBJ2-5; D is uncertain. The V gene's germline CDR1 is DFQATT and CDR2 SNEGSKA (reference sequence). Trimming stripped 3 bases from V and 5 bases from J, with 7 bases between. The CDR3 length is 11 residues. In nucleotides, the CDR3 is TGCAGTGCTAGCCCTACGGAGACCCAGTACTTC. This gives the protein CSASPTETQYF.

Only one count was recorded for this clone. Other nucleotide sequences from this sample produce the same CDR3. V usage is TRBV18 and J usage is TRBJ2-2; D unclear. This CDR3 is 13 amino acids long. Germline CDR1 and CDR2: KGHSH and LQKENI. The V gene lost 1 base and the J gene lost 5 bases, with 5 bases spanning the gap. CDR3 residues: CASSPRETGELFF. The CDR3 nucleotides are TGTGCCAGCTCACCACGCGAGACCGGGGAGCTGTTTTTT.

This chain connects TRBV6-4 to TRBJ1-2; 8 positions match TRBD1. The germline CDR1 and CDR2 sequences are MRHNA and SNTAGT. V gave up 5 bases and J gave up 8 bases; unmatched junction bases: 7. The CDR3 sequence is 13 residues long. The CDR3 sequence is CASSSGGASGYTF. The CDR3 DNA follows: TGTGCCAGCAGTTCAGGGGGCGCAAGCGGCTACACCTTC.

This clone was counted ten times or more. The rearrangement joins TRBV7-9 to TRBJ1-6; D ambiguous. This CDR3 contains 14 residues. In germline, CDR1 is SEHNR, CDR2 FQNEAQ (reference sequence). V was cut by 1 base and J by 9 bases, with 10 bases left in between. CDR3 in DNA: TGTGCCAGCAGCTTAGATGCTGCGGGTTCACCCCTCCACTTT. As protein: CASSLDAAGSPLHF.